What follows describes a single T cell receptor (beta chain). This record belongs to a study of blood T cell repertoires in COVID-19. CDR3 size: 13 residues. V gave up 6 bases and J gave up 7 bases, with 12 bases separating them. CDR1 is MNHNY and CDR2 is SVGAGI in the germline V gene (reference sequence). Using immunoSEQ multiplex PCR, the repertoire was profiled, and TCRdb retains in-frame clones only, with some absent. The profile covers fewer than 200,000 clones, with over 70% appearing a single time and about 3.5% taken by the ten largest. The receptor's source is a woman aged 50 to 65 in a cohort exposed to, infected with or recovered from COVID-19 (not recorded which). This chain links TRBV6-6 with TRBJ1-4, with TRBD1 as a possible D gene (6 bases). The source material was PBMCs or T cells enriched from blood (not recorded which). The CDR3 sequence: CASRKTGPEKLFF. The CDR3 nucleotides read TGTGCCAGCAGAAAGACAGGTCCTGAAAAACTGTTTTTT.